This entry concerns a single TCR beta chain. Its antigen remains unidentified. PCR was performed a second time for about 6 to 12 cycles using a sample-barcoded 5' primer and a J-beta primer mix. TCRdb analysed the 5' RACE reads with MiXCR anew, one entry per CDR3 protein. The sample lists some 710,000 distinct CDR3 sequences; 46% were seen once. These data are taken from a study of blood T cells in healthy people across ages. Study findings and constraints: Age brought a roughly linear fall in TCR beta diversity measured per million T cells.

Sequences were obtained from blood. This receptor was taken from an older man in good health.

This CDR3 is CATARLAGITDTQYF. The CDR3 nucleotides read TGTGCCACCGCCCGACTAGCGGGGATCACAGATACGCAGTATTTT. This sequence joins TRBV15 and TRBJ2-3; TRBD2 matches at 11 bases. Germline trimming cut 8 bases from V and 2 bases from J; bases unmatched to any gene: 6. This CDR3 has 15 amino acids. Looked up from germline, CDR1 is LNHNV and CDR2 is YYDKDF (reference sequence). The full variable domain, rest sourced from reference TRBV15 and TRBJ2-3, is DAMVIQNPRYQVTQFGKPVTLSCSQTLNHNVMYWYQQKSSQAPKLLFHYYDKDFNNEADTPDNFQSRRPNTSFCFLDIRSPGLGDTAMYLCATARLAGITDTQYFGPGTRLTVL.